This TCR beta chain was sequenced for a study of blood T cells in healthy people across ages (dated by TCRdb to about 2015). At the level of the whole study: In model experiments, template switching captured roughly one uniquely barcoded TCR beta cDNA molecule for every two T cells. To track age-related changes in TCR beta repertoire diversity, the study relied on deep sequencing normalized with unique cDNA molecular identifiers. Donors were grouped into four age groups: young (average roughly 15 years), middle-aged (39), aged (around 62) and long-lived (82). To avoid experimental bias, donors of different ages were distributed randomly across sequencing lanes. The study analyzed two additional independent replicas of 1 million unique cDNA reads from the same blood draw for two donors, one aged 18 to 29 and one aged 80 or older.

The donors were some 36 Caucasian individuals from Russia, aged 6 to 90 years, who were systemically healthy. Each donor gave 8 to 10 milliliters of peripheral blood, drawn into EDTA-treated Vacutainer tubes. PBMCs were isolated by Ficoll-Paque density-gradient centrifugation, with at least 6.5 million obtained per sample. Total RNA, at least 6 micrograms per sample, was extracted from PBMCs with Trizol reagent. The percentages of naive CD45RAhigh/CD27high T cells were determined by flow cytometry on a PBMC aliquot from every donor. Libraries were made using 5' RACE. Sequencing relied on an Illumina HiSeq 2500. The second PCR ran for about 6 to 12 cycles and used a J-beta primer mix along with a sample-barcoded 5' primer. Each TCR beta cDNA molecule received a unique molecular identifier from a template-switch 5' adaptor carrying 12 random nucleotides. Each sample yielded at least 3 million CDR3-containing paired-end reads. First-strand cDNA synthesis was performed from all RNA using the Mint cDNA synthesis kit, with priming by a TRBC-specific oligonucleotide. Following uracil-DNA glycosylase treatment, a first 18-cycle PCR with universal primers M1SS and BC2_uni_R was performed on all cDNA. Per the source publication's procedure: Normalization of each sample was performed by random selection of 1 million high-quality reads, each carrying a distinct molecular identifier. Reads sharing molecular identifiers were discarded rather than binned into consensus sequences. MiTCR, run with a Q25 quality threshold and the strictest error-elimination algorithm, handled CDR3 identification, clonotype clustering and error correction. A nonparametric unseen species model using Euler transformation provided a lower-bound estimate of total TCR beta diversity. TCRdb itself trimmed the public reads at Q25 with fastp, ran MiXCR and retained productive beta chains. Every distinct CDR3 protein forms one entry, paired with its most common genes and DNA. The V and J calls come from TCRdb's annotation, not from the publication. This sample holds approximately 800,000 distinct CDR3 sequences; less than 60% were observed only once. The top ten hold around a sixth of the sample.

General study outcomes and caveats: The long-lived group showed more naive CD4+ T cells, fewer expanded clones and increased TCR diversity than the aged group, suggesting age selection. Estimates of total diversity based on one million sequenced T cells were considered lower bounds and underestimates. Observed TCR beta diversity per million T cells fell roughly linearly with age, and a significant reduction was already apparent by age roughly 40. The CMV infection status of donors was not known, potentially confounding age-related changes in expanded clonotypes. The percentage of naive T cells measured by flow cytometry correlated strongly with observed TCR beta diversity. Since profiling was done on bulk unsorted PBMCs, naive and antigen-experienced compartments could not be conclusively compared.

A word on this clonotype: Its antigen has not been determined. No base-level quality is on record; no much larger clone is a single base apart.

The specimen was blood. This TCR derives from a man older than 75 in good health.

This receptor carries the CDR3 CSGLRAGGVNTQYF. The nucleotide sequence reads as follows: TGCAGCGGCTTAAGGGCAGGGGGCGTAAATACGCAGTATTTT. The chain uses TRBV29-1 and TRBJ2-3; 8 nucleotides in the junction match TRBD1. For CDR1 and CDR2, the germline V gene lists SQVTM and ANQGSEA. Trimmed from V: 7 bases; trimmed from J: 7 bases; junction bases lacking a gene match: 13. The CDR3 numbers 14 residues from cysteine through phenylalanine. Kept here is only the CDR3 DNA, which spans 42 bases and is read in frame from base 1.